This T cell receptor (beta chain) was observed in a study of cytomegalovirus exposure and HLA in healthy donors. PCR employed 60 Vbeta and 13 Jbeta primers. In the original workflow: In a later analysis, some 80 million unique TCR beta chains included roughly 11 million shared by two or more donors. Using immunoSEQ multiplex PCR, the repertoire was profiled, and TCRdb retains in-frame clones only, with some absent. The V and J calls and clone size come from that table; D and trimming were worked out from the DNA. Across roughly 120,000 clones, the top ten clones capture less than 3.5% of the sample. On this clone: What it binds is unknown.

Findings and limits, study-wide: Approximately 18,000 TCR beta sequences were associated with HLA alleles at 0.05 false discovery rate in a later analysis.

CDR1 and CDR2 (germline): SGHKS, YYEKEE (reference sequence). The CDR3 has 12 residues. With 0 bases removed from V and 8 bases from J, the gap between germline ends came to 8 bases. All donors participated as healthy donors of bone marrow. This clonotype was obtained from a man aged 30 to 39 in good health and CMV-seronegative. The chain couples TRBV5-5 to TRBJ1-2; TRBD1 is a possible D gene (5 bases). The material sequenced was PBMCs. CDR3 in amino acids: CASSLGEGGYTF. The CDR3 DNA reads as TGTGCCAGCAGCTTGGGGGAGGGGGGCTACACCTTC.